A selection of T cell receptor beta chains follows, all from one sample in a study of OX40 agonist ivuxolimab in advanced cancers. Clones were read by immunoSEQ multiplex PCR, and TCRdb kept only the in-frame ones, dropping some. This repertoire shows fewer than 7,500 clones, around three quarters found once; its top ten account for 19%. Specimen: CD4+ or CD8+ T cells sorted from blood, collected in a trial of the OX40 agonist ivuxolimab. The receptors shown here come from an adult with an advanced solid tumor such as melanoma, head and neck, liver or kidney cancer. Both conserved end residues are part of each CDR3. D genes are given only for firm matches. A row's size may be missing; if present it is once, few, many or a size class.

D gene | J gene | V gene | clone size | CDR3 DNA | CDR3 protein
TRBD2 | TRBJ2-1 | TRBV6-6 | . | TGTGCCAGCAACTTCTACGGGGGGAATGAGCAGTTCTTC | CASNFYGGNEQFF
. | TRBJ2-3 | TRBV7-8 | . | TGTGCCAGCAGCTTAAGGGCCCTTACCTTCACAGATACGCAGTATTTT | CASSLRALTFTDTQYF
. | TRBJ1-2 | TRBV4-2 | . | TGTGCCAGCAGCCAAGAAACAGGGCAACTTGGGGGCTACACCTTC | CASSQETGQLGGYTF
. | TRBJ2-1 | TRBV6-5 | once | TGTGCCAGCAGTTATCTCCCTGGGGGGTACAATGAGCAGTTCTTC | CASSYLPGGYNEQFF
. | TRBJ1-5 | TRBV7-9 | few | TGTGCCAGCAGCTCGGGACCCCTCGCCCAGCATTTT | CASSSGPLAQHF
. | TRBJ1-1 | TRBV15 | . | TGTGCCACCAGCAGAGATGCGGGGGGTGAAGCTTTCTTT | CATSRDAGGEAFF
TRBD1 | TRBJ2-1 | TRBV6-1 | . | TGTGCCAGCAGTCCACAGGGGCAGGTTCGGAATGAGCAGTTCTTC | CASSPQGQVRNEQFF
TRBD2 | TRBJ2-5 | TRBV30 | . | TGTGCCTGGAGTGTAGAGCGGGGCCGCCAAGAGACCCAGTACTTC | CAWSVERGRQETQYF
. | TRBJ2-7 | TRBV7-9 | . | TGTGCCAGCAGCCGGATGGGCGAGCAGTACTTC | CASSRMGEQYF
. | TRBJ2-1 | TRBV19 | few | TGTGCCAGTAGTGGCGAGTGGGTTGAGCAGTTCTTC | CASSGEWVEQFF
TRBD1 | TRBJ2-2 | TRBV23-1 | once | TGCGCCAGCAGTCGCCCCCAAGGACAGGGGTCGAACACCGGGGAGCTGTTTTTT | CASSRPQGQGSNTGELFF
. | TRBJ1-2 | TRBV29-1 | few | TGCAGCGTTGAGTTGGCAGATACTTATGGCTACACCTTC | CSVELADTYGYTF
. | TRBJ2-1 | TRBV11-3 | . | TGTGCCAGCAGCTTATACGGGGGCTATGAGCAGTTCTTC | CASSLYGGYEQFF
TRBD1 | TRBJ1-1 | TRBV27 | . | TGTGCCAGCAATATAAGACAGGGGCGGCCTATGAACACTGAAGCTTTCTTT | CASNIRQGRPMNTEAFF
TRBD2 | TRBJ2-2 | TRBV5-1 | . | TGCGCCAGCAGGTCAACGGGGGGGTTGACCGGGGAGCTGTTTTTT | CASRSTGGLTGELFF
. | TRBJ2-3 | TRBV9 | . | TGTGCCAGCAGCGGCAAAAGGGCTAGGGGCACAGATACGCAGTATTTT | CASSGKRARGTDTQYF
TRBD1 | TRBJ2-7 | TRBV7-8 | medium-sized | TGTGCCAGCAGCTTGGGACAGATATCCTCCTACGAGCAGTACTTC | CASSLGQISSYEQYF
. | TRBJ1-1 | TRBV20-1 | . | TGCAGTGCTAGTTCAGGCGTAGAAGCTTTCTTT | CSASSGVEAFF
TRBD2 | TRBJ2-5 | TRBV4-3 | . | TGCGCCAGCAGCCCAGGGGGACTAGCGGGGGAAGAGACCCAGTACTTC | CASSPGGLAGEETQYF
. | TRBJ2-2 | TRBV4-2 | . | TGTGCCAGCAGCCAAGATCCGGGTGACCCGACCGGGGAGCTGTTTTTT | CASSQDPGDPTGELFF
. | TRBJ2-7 | TRBV13 | once | TGTGCCAGCGGCCTGGGATTGTCCTCCTACGAGCAGTACTTC | CASGLGLSSYEQYF
. | TRBJ2-5 | TRBV6-5 | . | TGTGCCAGCACCCAGTGGGTACAAGAGACCCAGTACTTC | CASTQWVQETQYF
TRBD2 | TRBJ2-1 | TRBV2 | once | TGTGCCAGCAGATCCACGGGACTAGCGGCCTACAATGAGCAGTTCTTC | CASRSTGLAAYNEQFF
. | TRBJ2-7 | TRBV6-5 | . | TGTGCCAGCAGTTACCGCCGGGACAACTCCTACGAGCAGTACTTC | CASSYRRDNSYEQYF
. | TRBJ1-6 | TRBV10-1 | . | TGCGCCAGCAGTGAGAAGGGAAGGGAGTACCTGAATTCACCCCTCCACTTT | CASSEKGREYLNSPLHF
. | TRBJ1-1 | TRBV2 | . | TGTGCCACTTCCATTATGAACACTGAAGCTTTCTTT | CATSIMNTEAFF
. | TRBJ2-2 | TRBV2 | few | TGTGCCAGCAGTGACGGGGGTGGGTCCGGGGAGCTGTTTTTT | CASSDGGGSGELFF
. | TRBJ1-2 | TRBV9 | . | TGTGCCAGCAGCCCCCCTTCGGAGGGATACTATGGCTACACCTTC | CASSPPSEGYYGYTF
. | TRBJ1-6 | TRBV21-1 | once | TGTGCCAGCAGCAGACAACAGGGGGCGGGTAATTCACCCCTCCACTTT | CASSRQQGAGNSPLHF
. | TRBJ1-5 | TRBV6-5 | . | TGTGCCAGCAGCCCCGGCAGGGGCCTTCTTCAGCCCCAGCATTTT | CASSPGRGLLQPQHF
. | TRBJ2-3 | TRBV7-9 | . | TGTGCCAGCAGCAGACTCCTGACTCGGGATACGCAGTATTTT | CASSRLLTRDTQYF
TRBD2 | TRBJ2-3 | TRBV6-5 | . | TGTGCCAGCAGTTACTCGGCTAGCGGGAGCACAGATACGCAGTATTTT | CASSYSASGSTDTQYF
. | TRBJ2-7 | TRBV11-2 | . | TGTGCCAGCAGCCGTTGGACGGTCGAGCAGTACTTC | CASSRWTVEQYF
. | TRBJ1-4 | TRBV27 | . | TGTGCCAGCAGTAATGGGGGGGCGCTTGATGAAAAACTGTTTTTT | CASSNGGALDEKLFF
TRBD1 | TRBJ1-5 | TRBV5-1 | . | TGCGCCAGCAGTTTAGGGACAGGGAATATCAATCAGCCCCAGCATTTT | CASSLGTGNINQPQHF
. | TRBJ1-2 | TRBV10-1 | medium-sized | TGCGCCAGCAGTGAGTCGAAAGGTGCCCACTATGGCTACACCTTC | CASSESKGAHYGYTF
. | TRBJ2-7 | TRBV4-3 | . | TGCGCCAGCAGCCCAGGGCAGGGGGGCTACGAGCAGTACTTC | CASSPGQGGYEQYF
TRBD2 | TRBJ2-3 | TRBV7-3 | . | TGTGCCAGCAGCCCGCATGTAGCGGGGACAGATACGCAGTATTTT | CASSPHVAGTDTQYF
. | TRBJ1-2 | TRBV9 | . | TGTGCCAGCAGCGACAGGGTTGATGGCTACACCTTC | CASSDRVDGYTF
. | TRBJ2-1 | TRBV9 | . | TGTGCCAGCAGCGGGCGACCCGGGGAGGACTACAATGAGCAGTTCTTC | CASSGRPGEDYNEQFF
TRBD1 | TRBJ1-2 | TRBV7-6 | . | TGTGCCAGCAGCGCCGATCCGGGACAGGGGGCATATGGCTACACCTTC | CASSADPGQGAYGYTF
. | TRBJ2-3 | TRBV27 | once | TGTGCCAGCAGTTCCCTTGGAGTGGATACGCAGTATTTT | CASSSLGVDTQYF
. | TRBJ1-6 | TRBV27 | . | TGTGCCAGCAGTGGGGGCGGGGTTTATTCACCCCTCCACTTT | CASSGGGVYSPLHF